The text below deals with one T cell receptor beta chain. Its antigen specificity is not known. Per-nucleotide qualities are absent, and no much larger clonotype sits a single base away. This sample was taken from a study of T cell responses to AZD1222 COVID-19 vaccine (dated by TCRdb to about 2021). Looking at the study overall: A total of 233 trial participants underwent TCR sequencing, of whom nearly 210 received two doses of AZD1222 and about 25 received two doses of the MenACWY control vaccine. Trial participants were enrolled by age into subgroups of 18-55, 56-69 and 70-plus years, and around 150, 29 and 61 TCR-sequenced participants, respectively, were included in these subgroups.

The time point tag for this specimen amounts to: about 28 days (+/-7) after the second vaccine dose. Because spike-specific TCR depth and breadth did not differ between the two schedules, AZD1222 recipients who got a second dose at roughly 4 weeks were pooled with those who got a second dose at roughly 12 weeks. Vaccinee samples were obtained from the UK trials COV001 and COV002, which included a single-blind randomized controlled phase 2/3 trial of AZD1222 (ChAdOx1 nCoV-19) in healthy adults. For TCRbeta chain sequencing, PBMC samples were collected from trial participants at day 0 and at day 28 after the second dose. The CDR3 regions of human TCRbeta chains were analyzed by immunosequencing. For the original study's pipeline: Repertoire TCRs were matched against a reference library of SARS-CoV-2-specific TCRs generated with the MIRA antigen-specificity platform. Breadth was defined as the fraction of unique TCRs that were SARS-CoV-2-associated. Depth was defined as the fraction of total T cells that were SARS-CoV-2-associated. Using the MIRA data, each spike-specific TCR was assigned both to the spike region to which the TCR was reactive and to a CD4 or CD8 class. Log10-transformed breadth and depth values were compared by one-way ANOVA with Sidak's multiple comparisons tests. What TCRdb holds here is the immuneACCESS table cut down to in-frame rearrangements. Part of the clones is not present; checked against another copy, under half of the missing clones reflect an unresolved V gene, and the others are unexplained. The V and J calls and clone size are taken from that table; D and trimming were inferred from the DNA. The sample table lists about 180,000 clones, 92% of them with a count of one. Together, the top ten hold 1.5% to 2.5% of the sample.

Via the germline V gene, CDR1 is KGHSH and CDR2 LQKENI. Spanning cysteine to phenylalanine, the CDR3 consists of 16 amino acids. The read is trimmed to its CDR3 DNA, 48 bases read in frame from base 1. Here V drops 3 bases and J drops 1 base, and the junction holds 8 bases not matched to any gene. What the work shows at the level of the full study, not this receptor alone: Reportedly, close to half of the unique spike-specific TCRs recognized epitopes lying outside the regions that are mutated in the B.1.351 and B.1.1.7 variants. Because no day 14 peak-response samples were available, repertoires were characterized only after the peak T cell response. Participants were mostly white British, with more females than males. The authors suggested clonal diversity may have been underestimated. Conclusions about previously exposed vaccinees are limited because only five or six AZD1222 recipients were SARS-CoV-2 seropositive at baseline. In the small 56-69-year group, the increase in depth fell short of significance, most likely because of low power. After two AZD1222 doses, spike-specific TCR breadth and depth were significantly higher than at day 0 and than in MenACWY recipients. The vaccine-associated CD4 TCRs covered the entire spike protein, and the dominant responses fell in regions 160-218 and 743-854.

Sequenced material: peripheral blood, taken 28 days after the second AZD1222 dose. The rearrangement combines TRBV18 with TRBJ2-5, with 7 bases aligning to TRBD2. The TCR comes from an adult who received the AZD1222 COVID-19 vaccine. The CDR3 reads as follows: CASSPNVPSGQETQYF. DNA sequence: TGTGCCAGCTCACCGAACGTACCTAGCGGCCAAGAGACCCAGTACTTC.